This section outlines one T cell receptor beta chain sequence together with its context. Antigen: not known. The sample comes from a study of stem cell transplantation in POMP-related autoinflammatory disease. In the study overall: Pre-transplant patients had naive-skewed CD4+ T cells and few CD8+ T cells.

Using immunoSEQ multiplex PCR, the repertoire was profiled, and TCRdb retains in-frame clones only, with some absent. The sample yields about 2,800 clones, more than 85% seen once. CDR1 is SGHDN, CDR2 FVKESK, per germline. The CDR3 totals 13 residues. The ends were cut back, 4 bases at V and 6 bases at J, with 13 bases in the middle. Study-wide points: A trend toward lower repertoire diversity and greater clonality appeared in every analyzed T-cell subset of PRAID patients. Fewer unique TRB V-J gene pairings were identified in patients with PRAID.

The specimen was CD4+ follicular helper T cells (Tfh) from PBMCs, collected after stem cell transplantation. The source is a human patient with POMP-related autoinflammation and immune dysregulation (PRAID). The T cells may come from the graft donor. This rearrangement joins TRBV14 to TRBJ2-7, with D perhaps TRBD2 (5 bases). This CDR3 reads CASSPSRVGEQYF. CDR3 nucleotide sequence: TGTGCCAGCAGCCCGTCGCGGGTGGGCGAGCAGTACTTC.